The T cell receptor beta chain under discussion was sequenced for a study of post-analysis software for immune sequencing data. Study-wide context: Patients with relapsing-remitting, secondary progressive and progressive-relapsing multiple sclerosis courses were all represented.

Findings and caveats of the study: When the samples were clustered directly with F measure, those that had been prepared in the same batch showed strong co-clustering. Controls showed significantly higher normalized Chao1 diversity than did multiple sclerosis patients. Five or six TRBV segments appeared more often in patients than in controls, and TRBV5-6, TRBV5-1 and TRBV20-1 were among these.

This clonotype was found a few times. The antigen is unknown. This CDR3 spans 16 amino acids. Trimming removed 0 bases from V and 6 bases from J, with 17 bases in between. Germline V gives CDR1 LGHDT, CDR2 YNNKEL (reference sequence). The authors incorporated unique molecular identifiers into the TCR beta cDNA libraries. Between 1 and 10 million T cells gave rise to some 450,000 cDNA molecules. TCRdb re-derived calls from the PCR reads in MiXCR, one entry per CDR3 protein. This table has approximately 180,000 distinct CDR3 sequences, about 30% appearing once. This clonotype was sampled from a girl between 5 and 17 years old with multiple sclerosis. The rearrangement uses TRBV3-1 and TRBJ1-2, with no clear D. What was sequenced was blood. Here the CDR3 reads CASSQDMGIRRDGYTF. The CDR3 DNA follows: TGTGCCAGCAGCCAAGATATGGGGATCCGACGAGATGGCTACACCTTC.